This T cell receptor beta chain comes out of a study of T cells after posttransplantation cyclophosphamide (dated by TCRdb to the mid-2010s). Concerning the study at large: T cell repertoire reconstitution was tracked by TRB sequencing after myeloablative bone marrow transplantation in which posttransplantation cyclophosphamide was used as GVHD prophylaxis. Samples from 35 PTCy-treated patients, along with samples from some 16 of their related bone marrow donors, underwent antigen receptor sequencing. TRB sequencing was performed on blood from all 35 or so PTCy patients with 1-year posttransplant specimens. Public TRB sequences were queried against a database of over 3,600 sequences associated with responses to pathogens, tumor antigens, self-antigens and alloantigens. TRA and TRB clonality were tightly correlated in roughly ten samples, so subsequent TCR analyses focused on TRB only. In 3 patients, up to about 3 additional blood samples taken between 2 and 5.2 years after transplant also underwent TRB sequencing, as did pretransplant blood from 4 patients. Results and caveats for the whole study, not just this receptor: At 1-2 months, donor-recipient similarity was low but rose over the first year, and the later blood repertoires were often dominated by donor CD8+ memory clones. Across fewer than 55 patients, TRB clonality was highly associated with recipient CMV seropositivity and CMV reactivation, and PTCy diversity was similar to diversity in CNI/methotrexate controls. The TRB repertoires of T cells infiltrating skin or GI tract showed only limited overlap with the TRB repertoires of T cells in blood.

This clone was observed once. This receptor's antigen is unknown. Base qualities were left out, and no much larger clone turns up one base away. TRB sequencing was run on genomic DNA with either the immunoSEQ assay at survey resolution or the hsTCRB kit. In the paper's pipeline: Initial read processing used immunoSEQ software, and repertoire analyses used the LymphoSeq R package. Clonality was computed as 1 minus normalized Shannon entropy, and a Gini coefficient was also calculated for each TRB dataset. Phenotypes of unsorted samples were inferred by mapping TRB sequences from sorted subsets of the recipient or donor onto the same recipient's unsorted samples. Imported from immuneACCESS, the table was reduced by TCRdb to in-frame sequences with V and J called. These copies leave out some clones; in studies compared against another copy, an unresolved V gene accounts for under half, and the cause of the remainder is not known. V and J calls and clone size are those listed in that table; D and trimming were worked out from the DNA. The sample contains about 50,000 clones, 85% to 95% of them found a single time. The ten biggest clones cover 2.5% to 3% of the sample.

Peripheral blood samples were provided by related bone marrow donors on the day of marrow donation. Peripheral blood and bone marrow mononuclear cells were isolated by Ficoll-Hypaque density centrifugation and cryopreserved. The CDR3 has 14 amino acids, counting the end cysteine and phenylalanine. CDR3 DNA only is kept here, 42 bases in frame from base 1. Ends trimmed: V by 5 bases, J by 7 bases; bases unmatched to a gene: 8. CDR1 SGHRS and CDR2 YFSETQ are derived from the germline V gene. This TCR came from a woman aged 25-40 years in good health and a related stem cell transplant donor. The V and J segments used are TRBV5-1 and TRBJ1-2, with 10 bases matching TRBD1. What was sequenced was PBMCs. The sequenced DNA is TGCGCCAGCAGTCGGGAGACAGGGGGCTCTGGCTACACCTTC. The encoded protein is CASSRETGGSGYTF.